The 5 T cell receptor beta chains presented below share a single source sample, sequenced in a study of blood T cell repertoires in COVID-19 (dated by TCRdb to between 2020 and 2021). Libraries were constructed by the immunoSEQ multiplex PCR assay. TCRdb holds this immuneACCESS table with in-frame rearrangements only. Some clones are missing; in checked studies, unresolved V genes explain under half, and the rest has no known cause. The sample records some 7,800 clones, 86% of which are singletons. The ten top clones hold around 16% of the sample. Material: peripheral blood. The receptors shown here come from a woman aged 60-75 years with active COVID-19.

The V gene is TRBV6-6, the J gene TRBJ2-1; maybe TRBD1 (5 bases). Trimming cost V 8 bases and J 2 bases, with 13 bases left between them. Germline V gene sequence: CDR1 MNHNY, CDR2 SVGAGI (reference sequence). The CDR3 is 14 amino acids. The CDR3 loop reads CASLGLPPYNEQFF. In DNA form, the CDR3 reads TGTGCCAGCCTGGGGCTTCCACCCTACAATGAGCAGTTCTTC.

This clone has only one observation. V is TRBV18 and J is TRBJ2-3, with TRBD1 identical over 9 bases. CDR1 and CDR2 (germline): KGHSH, LQKENI. The ends lost 6 bases at V and 1 base at J; junction bases unmatched: 5. The CDR3 is 15 residues long. As DNA, the CDR3 is TGTGCCAGCTCCGTGAGGACAGGGGGCACAGATACGCAGTATTTT. Its protein product is CASSVRTGGTDTQYF.

The V call is TRBV5-1, the J call TRBJ1-2, with D tentatively TRBD1 (6 bases). This CDR3 contains 13 residues. Deletions cut 4 bases from V and 4 bases from J, with 11 bases between. CDR1 SGHRS and CDR2 YFSETQ come from the germline V gene. The CDR3 bases are TGCGCCAGCAGCGGACAGTCCCGCTATGGCTACACCTTC. Protein product: CASSGQSRYGYTF.

This chain links TRBV29-1 with TRBJ2-5; the D is unclear. CDR1 SQVTM and CDR2 ANQGSEA come from the germline V gene. Between the trimmed V and J ends, which lost 3 bases and 4 bases, there was a span of 18 bases. CDR3 length: 15 amino acids. CDR3 sequence (DNA): TGCAGCGTTGATTCCCACCTACGACCGGGAGAGACCCAGTACTTC. Translated: CSVDSHLRPGETQYF.

This chain connects TRBV11-2 to TRBJ2-7; TRBD1 matches 8 bases. The CDR3 runs 15 residues. The V gene end was trimmed by 3 bases and the J gene end by 5 bases; junction bases not matched to a gene: 9. Germline V gene lookup returns CDR1 SGHAT and CDR2 FQNNGV. CDR3 bases: TGTGCCAGCAGCTTTGGGGGGCAGGGGGCCCACGAGCAGTACTTC. Amino acids: CASSFGGQGAHEQYF.